The clone carrying this T cell receptor (beta chain) appeared many times. The antigen remains unidentified. This record belongs to a study of prognosis after radiotherapy for stage I lung cancer. Points from the study as a whole: Reduced unique TCR clone counts were recorded after stereotactic body radiation therapy, with a median of 10,088 versus 6,861.

Multiplex PCR, run in two rounds, amplified TCR beta CDR3 from genomic DNA. Primers specific to each TRBV and TRBJ gene drove first-round PCR. TCRdb re-called the multiplex PCR reads through MiXCR, storing one row per CDR3 protein. This sample yields 30,000 to 40,000 distinct CDR3 sequences, of which approximately 25% are seen a single time; 25% to 30% belongs to the top ten. Trimming shortened V by 2 bases and J by 7 bases, and 24 bases separated the two germline ends. The CDR3 is 19 residues long. Germline-derived CDR1 and CDR2 are SGHVS and FQNEAQ. The chain carries TRBV7-8 and TRBJ1-6; D is ambiguous. This TCR derives from a donor older than 45 with non-small cell lung cancer. Source: PBMCs, taken before or after stereotactic body radiation therapy (not recorded which). The chain's CDR3 is CASSLTRYSRAMLNSPLHF. DNA of the CDR3: TGTGCCAGCAGCTTAACACGATATTCCCGGGCCATGCTGAATTCACCCCTCCACTTT.